The next 20 T cell receptor beta chains were all read from a single sample in a study of T cell responses to AZD1222 COVID-19 vaccine. Here immunoSEQ multiplex PCR was the method, and the copy in TCRdb shows in-frame clones only, minus some. This sample has over 100,000 clones, with roughly 84% found just once. The input for sequencing was peripheral blood, taken on day 0 of AZD1222 vaccination. These TCRs come from an adult in good health.

The V and J genes are TRBV30 and TRBJ2-4, with TRBD2 matching 8 bases. The CDR3 sequence is 15 residues long. J was trimmed by 0 bases and V by 2 bases; bases with no gene match: 3. Looked up from germline, CDR1 is GTSNPN and CDR2 is SVGIG (reference sequence). The DNA of the CDR3 is TGTGCCTGGAGTTCGGGGGGGTTAGCCAAAAACATTCAGTACTTC. Its protein is CAWSSGGLAKNIQYF. The full variable domain, with the rest looked up from reference TRBV30 and TRBJ2-4, is SQTIHQWPATLVQPVGSPLSLECTVEGTSNPNLYWYRQAAGRGLQLLFYSVGIGQISSEVPQNLSASRPQDRQFILSSKKLLLSDSGFYLCAWSSGGLAKNIQYFGAGTRLSVL.

The chain is built from TRBV11-3 and TRBJ1-1; D is uncertain. The CDR3 is made up of 13 amino acids. Germline values: CDR1 SGHNT, CDR2 YENEEA. Trimming removed 5 bases at V and 0 bases at J, with 7 bases between. CDR3 sequence: CASSGNMNTEAFF. The CDR3 bases are TGTGCCAGCAGCGGCAATATGAACACTGAAGCTTTCTTT.

The chain links TRBV4-3 to TRBJ2-1; TRBD2 agrees at 10 bases. The CDR3 is made up of 14 amino acids. Germline values: CDR1 LGHNA, CDR2 YSLEER. V was clipped by 0 bases and J by 9 bases; unmatched bases: 2. In nucleotides, the CDR3 is TGCGCCAGCAGCCAAGATCTAGCGGGAGTTGAGCAGTTCTTC. Translation gives CASSQDLAGVEQFF.

The chain couples TRBV29-1 to TRBJ1-2; D is perhaps TRBD1 (5 bases). Per the germline V gene, CDR1 is SQVTM and CDR2 is ANQGSEA. Trimming cost V 6 bases and J 3 bases, with 14 bases left between them. This CDR3 contains 13 residues. In DNA form, the CDR3 reads TGCAGCGTGAGGGGCCTTGCGGACTATGGCTACACCTTC. Translating gives CSVRGLADYGYTF.

The genes are TRBV10-3 and TRBJ2-7; TRBD2 matches at 10 bases. The CDR3 covers 15 residues. CDR1 and CDR2 from the germline V gene are ENHRY and SYGVKD. V shed 4 bases, J shed 3 bases, and the junction held 6 bases outside the gene matches. CDR3 sequence reads: CAISAGASGSYEQYF. The CDR3 DNA reads TGTGCCATCAGTGCTGGGGCTAGCGGGAGCTACGAGCAGTACTTC.

This chain joins TRBV19 and TRBJ2-1; D is perhaps TRBD2 (7 bases). CDR3 length equals 15 residues. Per germline, CDR1 LNHDA and CDR2 SQIVND (reference sequence). Trimming shortened V by 1 base and J by 5 bases, and 12 bases separated the two germline ends. CDR3 nucleotide sequence: TGTGCCAGTAGTATAGGCGGGGGCCGGAACAATGAGCAGTTCTTC. It yields the protein CASSIGGGRNNEQFF.

This clone was counted between two and nine times. J is TRBJ1-4 and V is TRBV12-3 or TRBV12-4, with D possibly TRBD1 on 5 matching bases. The V end was cut by 7 bases, the J end by 8 bases, with 14 bases between. The CDR3 runs to 13 residues. The CDR3 region is CASKGGAREKLFF. CDR3 nucleotide sequence: TGTGCCAGCAAGGGTGGGGCTAGGGAAAAACTGTTTTTT.

The CDR3 DNA sequence: TGTGCCATCAGTGAGAACCGGGACAGGTGGAGCTCTGGAAACACCATATATTTT. It translates to CAISENRDRWSSGNTIYF. The V call is TRBV10-3, the J call TRBJ1-3; 8 nucleotides match TRBD1. The CDR3 spans 18 residues. CDR1 is ENHRY and CDR2 is SYGVKD in the germline V gene. The J segment lost 0 bases and the V segment lost 2 bases, leaving 9 bases of the junction unmatched.

The chain is built from TRBV29-1 and TRBJ2-3, with D hard to call. Germline values: CDR1 SQVTM, CDR2 ANQGSEA. The CDR3 is made up of 17 amino acids. V dropped 5 bases and J dropped 4 bases, with 25 bases sitting between them. Here the CDR3 reads CSVKKQELRAVADTQYF. The CDR3 DNA is TGCAGCGTTAAGAAGCAGGAACTCCGGGCCGTCGCAGATACGCAGTATTTT.

This clone turned up a few times. The chain couples TRBV29-1 to TRBJ2-1; D not certain. The CDR3 sequence is 10 residues long. The germline V and J ends were trimmed by 7 bases and 9 bases, with 10 bases remaining between them. CDR1 is SQVTM, CDR2 ANQGSEA, per germline. CDR3 sequence (DNA): TGCAGCGGGGTCGTCGGTGAGCAGTTCTTC. Translation gives CSGVVGEQFF.

This clone was observed a single time. The chain uses TRBV6-5 and TRBJ1-1, with TRBD1 identical over 9 bases. The CDR3 length is 15 residues. Germline V gene lookup returns CDR1 MNHEY and CDR2 SVGAGI. The ends lost 5 bases at V and 1 base at J; junction bases unmatched: 5. The CDR3 is CASSRDRVKNTEAFF. The DNA for the CDR3 is TGTGCCAGCAGTCGGGACAGGGTAAAGAACACTGAAGCTTTCTTT.

The CDR3: CASTQGIYEQYV. The DNA for the CDR3 is TGCGCCTCAACGCAGGGGATATACGAGCAGTACGTC. The chain joins TRBV5-1 to TRBJ2-7; D might be TRBD1 (6 bases). Germline values: CDR1 SGHRS, CDR2 YFSETQ. Trimming cost V 10 bases and J 4 bases, with 15 bases left between them. The CDR3 has 12 amino acids.

In its sample, this clone was seen a few times. The chain combines TRBV4-2 with TRBJ1-4, with 9 positions matching TRBD1. V lost 0 bases to trimming and J lost 8 bases; unmatched junction nucleotides: 7. CDR1 LGHNA and CDR2 YNFKEQ come from the germline V gene. This CDR3 comprises 16 residues. CDR3 sequence (DNA): TGTGCCAGCAGCCAAGAAGTTGGGACAGGGCTCGAAAAACTGTTTTTT. Translation: CASSQEVGTGLEKLFF.

As for this clone: Its ends do not fully match the called genes, so a read error is possible. J is TRBJ2-7 and V is TRBV7-7, with D possibly being TRBD1 (5 bases). Germline CDR1 SSHAT, CDR2 FNYEAQ (reference sequence). This CDR3 has 14 residues. The CDR3 nucleotides are TGTGCTAGCAGCTTAGGTCAGGGTCTGGGCGAGCAGTACTTC. Encoded protein: CASSLGQGLGEQYF.

The gene calls are TRBV6-5 and TRBJ1-2; the D is unclear. Germline assignment: CDR1 MNHEY and CDR2 SVGAGI. The CDR3 totals 12 residues. V was clipped by 6 bases and J by 0 bases, with 5 bases between them. The CDR3 here is CASRNSNYGYTF. The CDR3 nucleotides read TGTGCCAGCAGGAACTCTAACTATGGCTACACCTTC.

The chain recombines TRBV9 with TRBJ2-2, with D perhaps TRBD1 (6 bases). V lost 7 bases and J 3 bases, leaving 13 bases between the germline ends. Looked up from germline, CDR1 is SGDLS and CDR2 is YYNGEE. The CDR3 spans 14 residues. CDR3 bases: TGTGCCAGCGAACAGGGAGCGGACACCGGGGAGCTGTTTTTT. Amino acids: CASEQGADTGELFF.

This chain uses TRBV5-4 with TRBJ1-1; D remains ambiguous. Looked up from germline, CDR1 is SGHNT and CDR2 is YYREEE (reference sequence). This CDR3 has 15 amino acids. Trimming took 4 bases from V and 3 from J, leaving 16 bases between them. This CDR3 is CASSGSSRVDTEAFF. Here the CDR3 DNA reads TGTGCCAGCAGCGGCAGTTCGCGGGTTGACACTGAAGCTTTCTTT. Using reference TRBV5-4 and TRBJ1-1 for the parts outside the CDR3, the full variable domain is ETGVTQSPTHLIKTRGQQVTLRCSSQSGHNTVSWYQQALGQGPQFIFQYYREEENGRGNFPPRFSGLQFPNYSSELNVNALELDDSALYLCASSGSSRVDTEAFFGQGTRLTVV.

The chain has TRBV7-8 and TRBJ2-5, with 9 bases matching TRBD1. The V and J ends lost 3 bases and 0 bases, in that order; junction bases with no gene match: 14. Germline-derived CDR1 and CDR2 are SGHVS and FQNEAQ. The CDR3 has 19 amino acids. The CDR3 spells CASSFPLDRGFLYQETQYF. The CDR3 region has the DNA TGTGCCAGCAGCTTTCCTTTGGACAGGGGATTCTTGTACCAAGAGACCCAGTACTTC.

This chain uses TRBV20-1 with TRBJ2-6; D tentatively fits TRBD1 or TRBD2 (5 bases each). Trimming cost V 6 bases and J 0 bases, with 12 bases left between them. CDR1 is DFQATT, CDR2 SNEGSKA, per germline (reference sequence). The CDR3 is 15 amino acids. In DNA, the CDR3 is TGCAGTGCGAGTCCCGGGACCTCTGGGGCCAACGTCCTGACTTTC. Translated: CSASPGTSGANVLTF.

The V and J genes are TRBV19 and TRBJ2-4, with 9 positions matching TRBD1. V lost 3 bases to trimming and J lost 6 bases; unmatched junction nucleotides: 0. CDR3 size: 13 residues. Per the germline V gene, CDR1 is LNHDA and CDR2 is SQIVND (reference sequence). CDR3 sequence: CASSMDRGNIQYF. Written as DNA, the CDR3 is TGTGCCAGTAGTATGGACAGGGGAAACATTCAGTACTTC.